This TCR beta chain was sequenced during a study of cytomegalovirus exposure and HLA in healthy donors. Study-wide results and limits: Reportedly, HLA-A and HLA-B alleles of most subjects were accurately predicted from TCR beta.

The V gene lost 3 bases and the J gene lost 3 bases, with 13 bases spanning the gap. This CDR3 is 15 amino acids long. The germline V gene has CDR1 SGHKS and CDR2 YYEKEE (reference sequence). Notes on this clone: Its target is not known.

PCR primers comprised 60 Vbeta and 13 Jbeta primers. Method: immunoSEQ multiplex PCR; TCRdb's copy keeps in-frame clones and lacks some. The data contain roughly 120,000 clones, 60% to 85% of them singletons. The source is a woman between 18 and 30 years old in good health and CMV-seronegative. Sequencing was performed on PBMCs. This rearrangement joins TRBV5-5 to TRBJ1-5; D is unclear. The CDR3 nucleotides read TGTGCCAGCAGCTCGGGTGTTGGATTCAATCAGCCCCAGCATTTT. Protein: CASSSGVGFNQPQHF.